This paragraph reports one TCR beta chain. The data originate from a study of blood T cell repertoires in COVID-19. Using immunoSEQ multiplex PCR, the repertoire was profiled, and TCRdb retains in-frame clones only, with some absent. The sample contains around 110,000 clones, 80% of which appear only once. V lost 3 bases to trimming and J lost 5 bases, with 19 bases between them. The CDR3 spans 16 residues. Germline V gives CDR1 SGHAT, CDR2 FQDESV (reference sequence). The chain couples TRBV11-1 to TRBJ2-5; a weak D match, TRBD1 (6 bases). The TCR sequence derives from a man in his sixties or seventies with acute or convalescent COVID-19. The material sequenced was peripheral blood. CDR3 loop: CASSFEGTGKGETQYF. In nucleotides, the CDR3 is TGTGCCAGCAGCTTTGAGGGTACAGGGAAGGGGGAGACCCAGTACTTC.